This T cell receptor (beta chain) was obtained from a study of T cell responses to AZD1222 COVID-19 vaccine. V shed 5 bases and J shed 2 bases, with 10 bases lying between them. Germline V gene sequence: CDR1 MNHNY, CDR2 SVGAGI (reference sequence). This CDR3 spans 14 amino acids. As concerns this clone: What it binds is unknown.

General observations from the study: Only 5 or 6 AZD1222 recipients were seropositive at baseline. The repertoires were collected only after the peak T cell response. The study reported that nearly half of spike-specific TCRs target unmutated variant regions.

Assay used: immunoSEQ multiplex PCR; TCRdb lists only in-frame clones, some missing. Among roughly 180,000 clones, roughly 94% were seen once, and the ten largest hold approximately 0.6%. The source of this sequence is an adult in good health. The input for sequencing was peripheral blood, taken on day 0 of AZD1222 vaccination. The rearrangement uses TRBV6-6 and TRBJ1-5, with unresolved D. CDR3 sequence: CASSSPQGNQPQHF. In nucleotides, the CDR3 is TGTGCCAGCAGTAGCCCTCAGGGCAATCAGCCCCAGCATTTT.